This T cell receptor (beta chain) originates from a study of T cell responses to AZD1222 COVID-19 vaccine. Whole-study findings and limits: White British ancestry dominated among donors, who included more females, and clonal diversity was possibly underestimated. The breadth and depth of Spike-specific TCRs increased once two AZD1222 doses had been given. Repertoire sampling occurred only after the peak T cell response.

Germline assignment: CDR1 SGHTA and CDR2 FQGTGA. The CDR3 is made up of 15 amino acids. V shed 1 base, J shed 5 bases, and the junction held 4 bases outside the gene matches. Here immunoSEQ multiplex PCR was the method, and the copy in TCRdb shows in-frame clones only, minus some. The sample consists of hundreds of thousands of clones, 85% to 95% of them appearing once. Worth noting for this clone: The antigen is undetermined.

Analysis merged second doses at about 4 or about 12 weeks. The sequence derives from an adult who received the AZD1222 COVID-19 vaccine. This sequence joins TRBV7-3 and TRBJ2-1; 8 positions match TRBD2. The starting material was peripheral blood, obtained 28 days after the second AZD1222 dose. For the CDR3, the DNA is TGTGCCAGCAGCTTAAGTGGGACTAGTAACAATGAGCAGTTCTTC. Protein product: CASSLSGTSNNEQFF.